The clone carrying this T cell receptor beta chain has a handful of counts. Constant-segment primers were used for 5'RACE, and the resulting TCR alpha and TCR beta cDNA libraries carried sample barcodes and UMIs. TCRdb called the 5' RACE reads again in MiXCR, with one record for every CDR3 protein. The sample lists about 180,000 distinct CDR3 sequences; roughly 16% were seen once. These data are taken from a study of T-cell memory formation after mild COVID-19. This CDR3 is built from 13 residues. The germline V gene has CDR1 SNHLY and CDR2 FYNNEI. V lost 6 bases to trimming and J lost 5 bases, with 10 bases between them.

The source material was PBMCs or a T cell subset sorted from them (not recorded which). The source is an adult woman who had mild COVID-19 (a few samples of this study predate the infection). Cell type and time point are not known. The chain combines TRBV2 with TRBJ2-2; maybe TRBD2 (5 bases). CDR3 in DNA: TGTGCCAGCAGAGCGGAAGGGACCGGGGAGCTGTTTTTT. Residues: CASRAEGTGELFF.